This paragraph covers one TCR beta chain sequence. The data are from a study of T cell responses to AZD1222 COVID-19 vaccine. TCRdb keeps only in-frame clones here, not all; method: immunoSEQ multiplex PCR. The sample consists of around 270,000 clones, 90% to 95% of them appearing once. Second-dose groups at about 4 or about 12 weeks were pooled. This TCR came from an adult who received the AZD1222 COVID-19 vaccine. This specimen consisted of peripheral blood, obtained 28 days after the second AZD1222 dose.

The CDR3 loop reads CASSLVPGSEHGYTF. The CDR3 nucleotides are TGTGCCAGCAGTTTAGTCCCCGGTAGTGAGCATGGCTACACCTTC. The rearrangement joins TRBV27 to TRBJ1-2; D call uncertain. CDR1 is MNHEY, CDR2 SMNVEV, per germline (reference sequence). The CDR3 consists of 15 residues. V lost 2 bases and J lost 6, with 16 bases in between.